This paragraph reports one TCR beta chain. This sample was included in a study of blood T cell repertoires in COVID-19. For the study at large: Collection of acute and convalescent COVID-19 samples took place in the United States, Italy and Spain.

Original processing methods: Nucleated cell counts were estimated from reference gene primer amplification. Data came from immunoSEQ multiplex PCR; TCRdb stores just in-frame clones and leaves some out. V, J and clone size reflect that table, while D and trimming were determined from the DNA. There are under 300,000 clones in the sample; 80% to 90% occur only once, and approximately 2.1% lies in the top ten. Germline CDR1 SGHRS, CDR2 YFSETQ. The CDR3 is 18 amino acids. Trimming stripped 4 bases from V and 5 bases from J, with 27 bases between. The origin of this receptor is a man aged 25 to 45 who had recovered from COVID-19. The rearrangement uses TRBV5-1 and TRBJ2-5; no firm D call. The sample taken for sequencing was peripheral blood. CDR3 residues: CASSLGTTLRGDRETQYF. The DNA for the CDR3 is TGCGCCAGCAGCCTTGGAACCACCCTAAGAGGCGATCGGGAGACCCAGTACTTC.